The 17 T cell receptor beta chains listed next were all sequenced from one sample in a study of blood T cells in healthy people across ages. Primers used in a second PCR of about 7 to 12 cycles were a sample-barcoded 5' primer and a J-beta primer mix. TCRdb itself ran the 5' RACE reads through MiXCR, one entry per CDR3 protein. Of some 1.4 million distinct CDR3 sequences in the sample, approximately 38% were seen once. The sequencing sample was made of blood. Receptors were obtained from a woman younger than 30 in good health.

This clonotype was counted a few times. The chain employs TRBV5-1 and TRBJ2-2; 7 bases agree with TRBD2. This CDR3 comprises 15 residues. The germline V gene has CDR1 SGHRS and CDR2 YFSETQ. V lost 4 bases to trimming and J lost 5 bases; unmatched junction nucleotides: 8. CDR3 protein: CASSPGGGDTGELFF. CDR3 DNA sequence: TGCGCCAGCAGCCCGGGAGGCGGGGATACCGGGGAGCTGTTTTTT.

Many counts were recorded for this clonotype. CDR3 bases: TGTGCCAGCAGCGTTAGCGGGAGCGAGACCCAGTACTTC. This codes for CASSVSGSETQYF. The rearrangement links TRBV7-2 to TRBJ2-5, with 9 bases that match TRBD2. The germline V gene has CDR1 SGHTA and CDR2 FQGNSA. This CDR3 is built from 13 residues. After removal of 5 bases from V and 5 bases from J, the junction contained 3 bases not matched to a gene.

The chain couples TRBV12-3 or TRBV12-4 to TRBJ2-5; weak D call: TRBD2 (6 bases). The V end lost 7 bases, the J end lost 11 bases, and 26 bases lay between the germline ends. This CDR3 contains 15 residues. CDR3 nucleotide sequence: TGTGCCAGCACCCCGGGACTCGCCCTGGTAGGTGAGCAGTACTTC. Its translation is CASTPGLALVGEQYF.

In this sample, this clonotype turned up a few times. The gene calls are TRBV25-1 and TRBJ2-4; 8 bases agree with TRBD2. CDR1 MGHDK and CDR2 SYGVNS come from the germline V gene. This CDR3 region has 16 residues. The V segment lost 2 bases and the J segment 0 bases; nucleotides outside the gene matches: 3. In DNA form, the CDR3 reads TGTGCCAGCAGTGAAGGGCTAGCGGGAGCCAAAAACATTCAGTACTTC. It encodes CASSEGLAGAKNIQYF.

The chain combines TRBV20-1 with TRBJ2-7; the D gene could be TRBD1 or TRBD2 (5 bases each). Looked up from germline, CDR1 is DFQATT and CDR2 is SNEGSKA (reference sequence). This CDR3 has 12 amino acids. CDR3 in amino acids: CAGGQGSYEQYF. The DNA of the CDR3 is TGCGCCGGCGGGCAGGGCTCCTACGAGCAGTACTTC.

The J gene is TRBJ2-4, the V gene TRBV10-3; 16 bases match TRBD2. The DNA end lines up better with TRBJ2-5; the J call may be wrong. The CDR3 is 18 amino acids. Germline V lookup: CDR1 ENHRY, CDR2 SYGVKD. The CDR3 coding sequence is TGTGCCATCAGTGGAATCGTGGGACTAGCGGGAGGGGAAGAGACCCAGTACTTC. It encodes CAISGIVGLAGGEETQYF.

CDR3 in DNA: TGTGCCAGCAGCCTTTCGCATACTCTAAGGGGCGCGAGACTGTATGGCTACACCTTC. Protein product: CASSLSHTLRGARLYGYTF. The chain recombines TRBV5-5 with TRBJ1-2, with a tentative D call TRBD1 (5 bases). Germline values: CDR1 SGHKS, CDR2 YYEKEE (reference sequence). The length of the CDR3 is 19 residues. With 4 bases removed from V and 5 bases from J, the gap between germline ends came to 30 bases.

In this sample, this clonotype turned up a few times. Mismatch with germline at one junction end may stem from a read error. The V gene is TRBV28, the J gene TRBJ1-3; weak D call: TRBD1 (5 bases). From germline, CDR1 is MDHEN and CDR2 SYDVKM. This CDR3 spans 15 amino acids. Here the CDR3 reads CASSLTGLSGNTIYF. Written as DNA, the CDR3 is TGTGCCAGCAGTTTAACGGGGCTCAGTGGAAACACTATATATTTT.

The J gene is TRBJ2-1, the V gene TRBV18; 10 bases line up with TRBD2. CDR1 is KGHSH and CDR2 is LQKENI in the germline V gene. Losses at the gene ends were 3 bases for V and 1 base for J; bases not matched to a gene: 3. This CDR3 comprises 16 residues. CDR3 DNA sequence: TGTGCCAGCTCACCTAGCGGGGGGTTGTCCTACAATGAGCAGTTCTTC. Protein product: CASSPSGGLSYNEQFF.

Note on this clonotype: Sequence at one end of the junction differs from germline and may be a read error. The V call is TRBV12-3 or TRBV12-4, the J call TRBJ2-3, with TRBD2 identical over 8 bases. The length of the CDR3 is 16 residues. CDR3: CAGSLDPGLGTDTQYF. The CDR3 DNA follows: TGTGCCGGCAGTTTAGACCCGGGACTAGGAACAGATACGCAGTATTTT.

This chain uses TRBV6-1 with TRBJ1-1; 11 bases are shared with TRBD1. The ends lost 6 bases at V and 0 bases at J; junction bases unmatched: 9. Per the germline V gene, CDR1 is MNHNS and CDR2 is SASEGT. The CDR3 loop spans 17 amino acids. CDR3 nucleotides: TGTGCCAGCAGCGGGATCCGGGACAGGGGGATGAACACTGAAGCTTTCTTT. Its protein product is CASSGIRDRGMNTEAFF.

The CDR3 is CASSLTDRSYQPQHF. The CDR3 DNA is TGCGCCAGCAGCTTAACGGACAGGAGTTATCAGCCCCAGCATTTT. The chain couples TRBV5-1 to TRBJ1-5; 7 nucleotides align to TRBD1. V shed 2 bases, J shed 5 bases, and the junction held 7 bases outside the gene matches. CDR3 length: 15 residues. The germline CDR1 and CDR2 sequences are SGHRS and YFSETQ.

The rearrangement uses TRBV6-1 and TRBJ1-2; weak D call: TRBD1 (6 bases). Germline V gene sequence: CDR1 MNHNS, CDR2 SASEGT. The CDR3 runs to 13 residues. Trimming left V 4 bases short and J 9 bases short, with 15 bases between. The CDR3 DNA follows: TGTGCCAGCAGTGGGGAGGACAGTAGGAGCTACACCTTC. The encoded protein is CASSGEDSRSYTF.

The rearrangement joins TRBV6-6 to TRBJ1-4; 12 positions agree with TRBD1. Per the germline V gene, CDR1 is MNHNY and CDR2 is SVGAGI (reference sequence). V dropped 7 bases and J dropped 2; count of bases not matched to a gene: 8. The CDR3 sequence is 17 residues long. The chain's CDR3 is CASTRPGQGATNEKLFF. DNA for the CDR3: TGTGCCAGCACCCGCCCGGGACAGGGGGCGACTAATGAAAAACTGTTTTTT.

This clonotype was seen only a few times. The CDR3 is CASSPVDRNTEAFF. The CDR3 nucleotides read TGTGCCAGCAGTCCAGTCGACCGGAACACTGAAGCTTTCTTT. This chain joins TRBV27 and TRBJ1-1; no clear D. Trimming cost V 5 bases and J 1 base, with 11 bases left between them. This CDR3 is 14 amino acids long. Germline V gene lookup returns CDR1 MNHEY and CDR2 SMNVEV (reference sequence).

This rearrangement joins TRBV6-5 to TRBJ2-5; D possibly uses TRBD1 or TRBD2 (6 bases each). The V end lost 8 bases, the J end lost 11 bases, and 18 bases lay between the germline ends. Germline V gene lookup returns CDR1 MNHEY and CDR2 SVGAGI. CDR3 length: 12 residues. The CDR3 spells CASVGGGWEQYF. The CDR3 DNA reads as TGTGCCAGCGTTGGAGGGGGTTGGGAGCAGTACTTC.

This clonotype was detected a few times. The genes are TRBV7-9 and TRBJ2-1; 9 nucleotides agree with TRBD2. Per germline, CDR1 SEHNR and CDR2 FQNEAQ (reference sequence). The CDR3 sequence is 15 residues long. V shed 11 bases and J 7 bases; nucleotides not matched to a gene: 15. As DNA, the CDR3 is TGTGCCGGAAGCTTAGCGGGAGCCACTGGAAATGAGCAGTTCTTC. Protein sequence: CAGSLAGATGNEQFF.